The clone carrying this T cell receptor beta chain was recorded a few times. What it binds is unknown. The CDR3 spans 13 residues. Trimming removed 8 bases at V and 0 bases at J, with 10 bases between. From germline, CDR1 is MNHNS and CDR2 SASEGT. These data come from a study of cytomegalovirus exposure and HLA in healthy donors. About the study: Tens of millions of unique TCRs from HLA-typed donors made up an early data release.

The study ran its PCR with 60 Vbeta and 13 Jbeta primers. TCRdb keeps only in-frame clones here, not all; method: immunoSEQ multiplex PCR. The sample comprises about 89,000 clones, roughly 67% of which are singletons, and roughly 2.1% rests with the top ten. This donor lacks a recorded CMV serostatus. General observations from the study: Using the classifier, cytomegalovirus status was reportedly diagnosed with high specificity and sensitivity. Previous analysis showed most TCR beta V segments were productive about 87% or about 30% of the time.

The V gene is TRBV6-1, the J gene TRBJ1-1; D not resolved. This clonotype originated in a human donor in good health. Input material: PBMCs. In nucleotides, the CDR3 is TGTGCCAGCCTAGTGGGAGTGAACACTGAAGCTTTCTTT. Protein: CASLVGVNTEAFF.